The clone carrying this TCR beta chain was detected ten times or more. Time point specified: blood at routine non-recurrence follow-up after resection. Whole RNA, which was extracted from tumor, nontumor lung tissue or frozen PBMC, was sequenced without any cell sorting. Each TCR cDNA molecule bore a unique molecular identifier. TCRdb reprocessed the 5' RACE reads via MiXCR and lists one record per CDR3 protein. The data show some 120,000 distinct CDR3 sequences, approximately 12% seen once. Germline-derived CDR1 and CDR2 are MDHEN and SYDVKM. Trimming at V came to 5 bases and at J to 3 bases, leaving 8 bases not matched to a gene. This CDR3 has 16 residues. These data come from a study of spatial heterogeneity in lung cancer. Across the whole study: The cohort: some 70 early-stage, untreated non-small cell lung cancer patients. The study consistently detected more beta-chain than alpha-chain sequences. In cases with available follow-up PBMC samples, these were sequenced at a median of about two years after resection.

The specimen comprised PBMCs, sampled at follow-up. The receptor's source is a male donor with early-stage non-small cell lung cancer. The chain employs TRBV28 and TRBJ2-5, with TRBD1 matching over 11 bases. CDR3 sequence reads: CASSLVPGQGEETQYF. The DNA of the CDR3 is TGTGCCAGCAGTCTTGTCCCGGGACAGGGGGAAGAGACCCAGTACTTC.